The 24 T cell receptor beta chains below all came from one sample that was sequenced in a study of shared clonotypes between healthy human individuals. The naive CD8 subset, CD45RO-negative cells positively selected for CCR7, excluded terminally differentiated effector memory CD45RA+ cells. The repertoire was sequenced with immunoSEQ multiplex PCR; TCRdb's copy has only in-frame clones and lacks some. The sample has 2 million to 2.5 million clones, roughly 91% seen once; the top ten hold approximately 1.7%. Sequenced material: naive CD8+ T cells from PBMCs. The receptors derive from a young man in good health. Some clones in this sample may be carry-over from other donors' samples.

The chain carries TRBV30 and TRBJ2-3; the D gene is possibly TRBD2 (5 bases). CDR1 and CDR2 (germline): GTSNPN, SVGIG (reference sequence). This CDR3 contains 14 residues. The V gene lost 1 base and the J gene lost 2 bases, with 10 bases spanning the gap. CDR3 loop: CAWSEAGPTDTQYF. For the CDR3, the DNA is TGTGCCTGGAGTGAGGCGGGCCCCACAGATACGCAGTATTTT.

The chain uses TRBV30 and TRBJ1-3, with D maybe TRBD1 (5 bases). Looked up from germline, CDR1 is GTSNPN and CDR2 is SVGIG (reference sequence). The V gene lost 0 bases and the J gene lost 0 bases, with 21 bases spanning the gap. This CDR3 has 19 amino acids. The CDR3 DNA is TGTGCCTGGAGTGTACTCTCAACCTCCGGGGGGGGCTCTGGAAACACCATATATTTT. Translated, it gives CAWSVLSTSGGGSGNTIYF.

The chain has TRBV28 and TRBJ1-1; D is uncertain. Trimming cost V 1 base and J 5 bases, with 8 bases left between them. The CDR3 has 13 amino acids. Looked up from germline, CDR1 is MDHEN and CDR2 is SYDVKM. The CDR3 DNA reads TGTGCCAGCAGTTTATTTTCGGGGACTGAAGCTTTCTTT. This translates into CASSLFSGTEAFF.

The rearrangement uses TRBV4-1 and TRBJ2-1, with 7 bases aligning to TRBD2. The germline gives CDR1 MGHRA, CDR2 YSYEKL. After removal of 4 bases from V and 3 bases from J, the junction contained 9 bases not matched to a gene. This CDR3 is built from 16 residues. The CDR3 sequence is CASSPRLAEIYNEQFF. Here the CDR3 DNA reads TGCGCCAGCAGCCCTAGACTAGCAGAGATCTACAATGAGCAGTTCTTC.

Remarks on this clone: The sample has other DNA sequences that encode this CDR3 too. The chain links TRBV27 to TRBJ1-1; no clear D. CDR3 size: 13 residues. The ends were cut back, 3 bases at V and 1 base at J, with 6 bases in the middle. Germline CDR1 MNHEY, CDR2 SMNVEV (reference sequence). The CDR3 sequence is CASSLGPNTEAFF. Here the CDR3 DNA reads TGTGCCAGCAGTTTGGGCCCGAACACTGAAGCTTTCTTT.

This sequence joins TRBV18 and TRBJ2-1; D is unresolved. V was pared by 0 bases and J by 8 bases, with 8 bases between. This CDR3 is built from 13 residues. Germline CDR1 reads KGHSH; CDR2 reads LQKENI. CDR3: CASSPPRPDEQFF. CDR3 sequence (DNA): TGTGCCAGCTCACCACCGAGACCCGATGAGCAGTTCTTC.

The chain couples TRBV28 to TRBJ2-1; 8 bases are shared with TRBD2. Trimming took 3 bases from V and 6 from J; bases not matched to a gene: 10. Germline V gene lookup returns CDR1 MDHEN and CDR2 SYDVKM. The CDR3 is made up of 16 amino acids. The CDR3 loop reads CASSFPIAGSGNEQFF. The CDR3 region has the DNA TGTGCCAGCAGTTTCCCCATAGCGGGATCGGGCAATGAGCAGTTCTTC. The entire variable domain, with the rest obtained from reference TRBV28 and TRBJ2-1, is as follows: DVKVTQSSRYLVKRTGEKVFLECVQDMDHENMFWYRQDPGLGLRLIYFSYDVKMKEKGDIPEGYSVSREKKERFSLILESASTNQTSMYLCASSFPIAGSGNEQFFGPGTRLTVL.

The V call is TRBV4-1, the J call TRBJ2-1, with 10 bases lining up with TRBD2. Germline-derived CDR1 and CDR2 are MGHRA and YSYEKL. V dropped 0 bases and J dropped 7; count of bases not matched to a gene: 9. The CDR3 sequence is 17 residues long. CDR3 residues: CASSQDGLAGENNEQFF. DNA of the CDR3: TGCGCCAGCAGCCAAGATGGGCTAGCGGGAGAAAATAATGAGCAGTTCTTC.

CDR3 in DNA: TGCAGCGTGGGGACTAGCTTACTCTTTGGTGAGCAGTTCTTC. Protein sequence: CSVGTSLLFGEQFF. The V call is TRBV29-1, the J call TRBJ2-1, with 9 nucleotides matching TRBD2. With 6 bases clipped from V and 9 bases from J, the junction kept 12 bases outside the gene matches. This CDR3 comprises 14 residues. The germline V gene has CDR1 SQVTM and CDR2 ANQGSEA.

This sequence joins TRBV7-9 and TRBJ2-7; D perhaps matches TRBD2 (5 bases). Germline lookup yields CDR1 SEHNR and CDR2 FQNEAQ (reference sequence). V dropped 4 bases and J dropped 7 bases, with 11 bases sitting between them. The CDR3 covers 12 residues. The CDR3 bases are TGTGCCAGCAGCTCGTCGGGGAAAGAGCAGTACTTC. Its translation is CASSSSGKEQYF.

The chain carries TRBV6-5 and TRBJ2-7; 8 positions agree with TRBD1. The germline CDR1 and CDR2 sequences are MNHEY and SVGAGI. V lost 0 bases and J lost 5; bases outside the gene matches: 3. The CDR3 loop spans 14 amino acids. CDR3 sequence: CASSYSGQANEQYF. For the CDR3, the DNA is TGTGCCAGCAGTTACTCGGGACAGGCTAACGAGCAGTACTTC.

Note on this clone: The sample has other DNA sequences that encode this CDR3 too. The gene calls are TRBV27 and TRBJ2-7; D not resolved. V was shortened by 0 bases and J by 0 bases, with 3 bases between the two germline ends. The CDR3 spans 13 residues. From germline, CDR1 is MNHEY and CDR2 SMNVEV (reference sequence). Written as DNA, the CDR3 is TGTGCCAGCAGTTTATCGACCTCCTACGAGCAGTACTTC. Protein: CASSLSTSYEQYF.

The CDR3 region is CASSSSGRADTQYF. The DNA for the CDR3 is TGTGCCAGCAGTTCTAGCGGGAGGGCAGATACGCAGTATTTT. The chain is built from TRBV6-6 and TRBJ2-3; TRBD2 agrees at 12 bases. V trimming: 4 bases; J trimming: 4 bases; junction bases outside the gene matches: 0. Germline CDR1 and CDR2: MNHNY and SVGAGI (reference sequence). The CDR3 has 14 amino acids.

This rearrangement joins TRBV9 to TRBJ2-7; 9 bases align to TRBD1. J gave up 5 bases and V 4 bases, and 7 bases lay outside the gene matches. The germline CDR1 and CDR2 sequences are SGDLS and YYNGEE. The CDR3 spans 14 residues. The CDR3 here is CASSRPGTGNEQYF. CDR3 nucleotide sequence: TGTGCCAGCAGCAGACCCGGGACAGGGAACGAGCAGTACTTC.

This chain connects TRBV10-3 to TRBJ1-1, with D unclear. CDR1 ENHRY and CDR2 SYGVKD come from the germline V gene. The CDR3 consists of 13 residues. Trimming pared 8 bases from V and 5 bases from J, leaving 15 bases between. The CDR3 here is CAIRSQEGTEAFF. For the CDR3, the DNA is TGTGCCATCCGCTCCCAGGAAGGAACTGAAGCTTTCTTT.

CDR3 amino acids: CSVEVATSGSVYEQYF. The CDR3 bases are TGCAGCGTTGAAGTAGCAACTAGCGGGAGTGTCTACGAGCAGTACTTC. The chain combines TRBV29-1 with TRBJ2-7, with 11 bases aligning to TRBD2. With V trimmed by 1 base and J by 3 bases, 8 bases remained unmatched. Germline CDR1 reads SQVTM; CDR2 reads ANQGSEA. The CDR3 length is 16 residues.

The rearrangement joins TRBV7-8 to TRBJ2-7; D unclear. Trimming took 3 bases from V and 4 from J, leaving 13 bases between them. The CDR3 extends over 14 amino acids. Germline V gene sequence: CDR1 SGHVS, CDR2 FQNEAQ. The DNA of the CDR3 is TGTGCCAGCAGCTTGGGCCTACCGCAGTACGAGCAGTACTTC. This gives the protein CASSLGLPQYEQYF.

The chain employs TRBV2 and TRBJ2-5; D perhaps matches TRBD1 (6 bases). The CDR3 sequence is 14 residues long. Trimming pared 2 bases from V and 4 bases from J, leaving 11 bases between. Germline-derived CDR1 and CDR2 are SNHLY and FYNNEI. This CDR3 is CASSERTEGETQYF. The CDR3 DNA is TGTGCCAGCAGTGAAAGGACAGAGGGAGAGACCCAGTACTTC.

The genes are TRBV5-1 and TRBJ2-3; TRBD1 matches at 7 bases. The V gene's germline CDR1 is SGHRS and CDR2 YFSETQ. The CDR3 runs to 16 residues. The ends lost 2 bases at V and 0 bases at J; junction bases unmatched: 6. CDR3 sequence reads: CASSFNRGSSTDTQYF. The CDR3 nucleotides read TGCGCCAGCAGCTTTAACAGGGGTTCGAGCACAGATACGCAGTATTTT.

J is TRBJ2-1 and V is TRBV27; TRBD2 matches 10 bases. V was pared by 8 bases and J by 10 bases, with 20 bases of the junction left unmatched. Per germline, CDR1 MNHEY and CDR2 SMNVEV (reference sequence). The CDR3 is 17 amino acids. This CDR3 reads CASSPLPNSGRVWEQFF. DNA of the CDR3: TGTGCCAGCTCTCCCCTCCCCAACAGCGGGAGGGTCTGGGAGCAGTTCTTC.

This chain links TRBV9 with TRBJ1-1; D is possibly TRBD1 (5 bases). Trimming took 8 bases from V and 3 from J, leaving 11 bases between them. The CDR3 contains 12 residues. Germline CDR1 is SGDLS and CDR2 is YYNGEE. CDR3 nucleotides: TGTGCCAGTGGGGGAATCGACACTGAAGCTTTCTTT. This encodes CASGGIDTEAFF.

The chain joins TRBV27 to TRBJ2-7, with 10 bases aligning to TRBD2. Germline CDR1 and CDR2: MNHEY and SMNVEV (reference sequence). This CDR3 spans 20 amino acids. Unmatched junction bases numbered 19, after V lost 2 bases and J lost 3 bases. CDR3 in amino acids: CASSLTLAGEGRAFLYEQYF. CDR3 bases: TGTGCCAGCAGTTTAACCCTAGCGGGAGAGGGTAGGGCGTTCCTCTACGAGCAGTACTTC.

V gene TRBV11-1 combines with J gene TRBJ2-3, with D perhaps TRBD1 or TRBD2 (5 bases each). Germline loops: CDR1 SGHAT, CDR2 FQDESV (reference sequence). V lost 1 base and J lost 6, with 11 bases in between. The CDR3 length is 14 residues. Here the CDR3 DNA reads TGTGCCAGCAGCTTAGTTGGGGGTATGGATACGCAGTATTTT. It translates to CASSLVGGMDTQYF.

The chain joins TRBV6-5 to TRBJ2-3, with TRBD1 identical over 9 bases. This CDR3 comprises 15 residues. Per the germline V gene, CDR1 is MNHEY and CDR2 is SVGAGI. The J segment lost 1 base and the V segment lost 5 bases, leaving 4 bases of the junction unmatched. The CDR3: CASSTHRGRTDTQYF. CDR3 sequence (DNA): TGTGCCAGCAGTACCCACAGGGGGCGCACAGATACGCAGTATTTT.